What follows are 27 T cell receptor beta chains derived from one specimen sequenced in a study of T cell repertoires in cytomegalovirus infection. TCRdb ran MiXCR on the reads and lists one entry per CDR3 protein. Here the sample spans a few hundred thousand distinct CDR3 sequences, roughly 23% being singletons. The source material was CD8+ T cells from PBMCs. Source of these receptors: a human donor in good health (CMV status not recorded). Some clones in this sample may be carry-over from other donors' samples.

The rearrangement uses TRBV5-8 and TRBJ2-7; D uncertain. V was trimmed by 2 bases and J by 7 bases, leaving 10 bases between them. Per germline, CDR1 SGHTS and CDR2 YDEGEE. The CDR3 extends over 12 amino acids. The CDR3 DNA reads as TGTGCCAGCAGCTTTATAGGGCCTGAGCAGTACTTC. Amino acids: CASSFIGPEQYF.

The CDR3 region is CSARDEAGFDYGYTF. The DNA for the CDR3 is TGCAGTGCTAGAGATGAGGCAGGGTTCGACTATGGCTACACCTTC. This sequence joins TRBV20-1 and TRBJ1-2, with D tentatively TRBD1 (5 bases). The germline CDR1 and CDR2 sequences are DFQATT and SNEGSKA (reference sequence). The CDR3 loop spans 15 amino acids. Trimming took 0 bases from V and 3 from J, leaving 14 bases between them.

The genes are TRBV10-3 and TRBJ2-7; 7 bases fit TRBD1. CDR1 and CDR2 from the germline V gene are ENHRY and SYGVKD. J gave up 0 bases and V 6 bases, and 5 bases lay outside the gene matches. This CDR3 is 14 amino acids long. CDR3 sequence: CAIRGQIISYEQYF. DNA for the CDR3: TGTGCCATCAGGGGACAGATCATCTCCTACGAGCAGTACTTC.

In this sample, this clonotype turned up many times. This rearrangement joins TRBV7-6 to TRBJ1-2; D uncertain. The CDR3 totals 12 residues. V lost 1 base and J lost 8, with 8 bases in between. Per the germline V gene, CDR1 is SGHVS and CDR2 is FNYEAQ. The DNA for the CDR3 is TGTGCCAGCAGCTTAGTCGGAAGCGGCTACACCTTC. Protein product: CASSLVGSGYTF. Full variable domain (outside the CDR3, taken from reference TRBV7-6 and TRBJ1-2): GAGVSQSPRYKVTKRGQDVALRCDPISGHVSLYWYRQALGQGPEFLTYFNYEAQQDKSGLPNDRFSAERPEGSISTLTIQRTEQRDSAMYRCASSLVGSGYTFGSGTRLTVV.

V and J are TRBV30 and TRBJ2-1, with a tentative D call TRBD2 (5 bases). This CDR3 spans 16 amino acids. Germline CDR1 reads GTSNPN; CDR2 reads SVGIG (reference sequence). V dropped 0 bases and J dropped 2 bases, with 14 bases sitting between them. DNA for the CDR3: TGTGCCTGGAGTGTACTCGCGACTAATACCTACAATGAGCAGTTCTTC. Protein: CAWSVLATNTYNEQFF.

This clonotype was seen more than once but under ten times. The V and J genes are TRBV6-2 or TRBV6-3 and TRBJ2-1; 10 nucleotides match TRBD2. Germline V gene sequence: CDR1 MNHEY, CDR2 SVGEGT. V shed 6 bases, J shed 8 bases, and the junction held 19 bases outside the gene matches. The length of the CDR3 is 18 residues. The CDR3 reads CASSSTTPAGGMMDEQFF. DNA of the CDR3: TGTGCCAGCAGCTCTACCACGCCAGCGGGGGGGATGATGGATGAGCAGTTCTTC.

This clonotype showed up many times. The chain carries TRBV29-1 and TRBJ2-7; 8 nucleotides match TRBD2. V was clipped by 6 bases and J by 4 bases; unmatched bases: 11. Germline CDR1 and CDR2: SQVTM and ANQGSEA. The CDR3 has 14 residues. The CDR3 loop is CSVGGGIGTYEQYF. Here the CDR3 DNA reads TGCAGCGTCGGGGGGGGGATCGGTACGTACGAGCAGTACTTC.

This clonotype was detected many times. The rearrangement uses TRBV5-5 and TRBJ2-7; 8 nucleotides line up with TRBD2. The CDR3 length is 16 residues. CDR1 is SGHKS, CDR2 YYEKEE, per germline (reference sequence). Trimming at V came to 4 bases and at J to 0 bases, leaving 9 bases not matched to a gene. For the CDR3, the DNA is TGTGCCAGCAGCCATTATAGCGGGGAGAGCTCCTACGAGCAGTACTTC. Translated: CASSHYSGESSYEQYF. The variable domain in full, with the rest retrieved from reference TRBV5-5 and TRBJ2-7, is DAGVTQSPTHLIKTRGQQVTLRCSPISGHKSVSWYQQVLGQGPQFIFQYYEKEERGRGNFPDRFSARQFPNYSSELNVNALLLGDSALYLCASSHYSGESSYEQYFGPGTRLTVT.

This clonotype was observed a handful of times. The V and J genes are TRBV6-1 and TRBJ2-1; D is unclear. The germline V and J ends were trimmed by 3 bases and 0 bases, with 12 bases remaining between them. The CDR3 is made up of 16 amino acids. Germline V lookup: CDR1 MNHNS, CDR2 SASEGT. The CDR3 DNA reads TGTGCCAGCAGTGAGTTGAGCAGCCGCTCCTACAATGAGCAGTTCTTC. This gives the protein CASSELSSRSYNEQFF.

This clonotype was observed once. V and J are TRBV2 and TRBJ1-2; the D is unclear. Germline CDR1 SNHLY, CDR2 FYNNEI. V was pared by 0 bases and J by 3 bases, with 8 bases between. CDR3 length equals 14 residues. The CDR3, as DNA: TGTGCCAGCAGTGAAGCAGAGAACGACTATGGCTACACCTTC. Translation gives CASSEAENDYGYTF.

The rearrangement joins TRBV6-1 to TRBJ2-3; either TRBD1 or TRBD2 may supply D (6 bases each). The CDR3 is 14 amino acids. Per the germline V gene, CDR1 is MNHNS and CDR2 is SASEGT. The germline V and J ends were trimmed by 6 bases and 8 bases, with 18 bases remaining between them. The DNA of the CDR3 is TGTGCCAGCAGACCAACCGCCGGGGGCTCTACGCAGTATTTT. Translating it yields CASRPTAGGSTQYF.

This chain connects TRBV19 to TRBJ2-7; maybe TRBD1 (5 bases). The CDR3 is 15 residues long. Germline loops: CDR1 LNHDA, CDR2 SQIVND (reference sequence). The V end lost 7 bases, the J end lost 2 bases, and 18 bases lay between the germline ends. For the CDR3, the DNA is TGTGCCAGTATGCCGACGACAGTCACCCCCTACGAGCAGTACTTC. Its translation is CASMPTTVTPYEQYF.

This clonotype was seen a handful of times. The gene calls are TRBV3-1 and TRBJ2-7; possible D gene TRBD2, 5 bases. The CDR3 loop spans 13 amino acids. The germline gives CDR1 LGHDT, CDR2 YNNKEL (reference sequence). V was clipped by 4 bases and J by 2 bases, with 9 bases between them. CDR3 region: CASSPREAYEQYF. The CDR3 nucleotides read TGTGCCAGCAGCCCCCGGGAAGCCTACGAGCAGTACTTC.

This clonotype was counted only a few times. V usage is TRBV7-9 and J usage is TRBJ2-7; D gene ambiguous. V gave up 0 bases and J gave up 4 bases, with 19 bases separating them. The CDR3 length is 17 residues. The germline V gene has CDR1 SEHNR and CDR2 FQNEAQ (reference sequence). The CDR3 nucleotides are TGTGCCAGCAGCTTAGCGCCGATTATCACCCCGCCTTACGAGCAGTACTTC. It translates to CASSLAPIITPPYEQYF.

This clonotype has only a few counts. This chain uses TRBV7-9 with TRBJ2-7; D possibly corresponds to TRBD1 (5 bases). This CDR3 has 17 residues. V was pared by 3 bases and J by 3 bases, with 21 bases between. From germline, CDR1 is SEHNR and CDR2 FQNEAQ (reference sequence). CDR3 in DNA: TGTGCCAGCAGCTTCGCCCTTGACAGACCCTCGGGCTACGAGCAGTACTTC. Its translation is CASSFALDRPSGYEQYF.

This clonotype was seen a few times. The chain combines TRBV5-5 with TRBJ2-5, with D maybe TRBD2 (6 bases). V was cut by 0 bases and J by 5 bases, with 11 bases left in between. The CDR3 runs 14 residues. Looked up from germline, CDR1 is SGHKS and CDR2 is YYEKEE (reference sequence). CDR3 sequence (DNA): TGTGCCAGCAGCTTGGGACTAGAACAGGAGACCCAGTACTTC. Amino acids: CASSLGLEQETQYF.

The V call is TRBV28, the J call TRBJ2-1; 10 nucleotides match TRBD2. Trimming cost V 3 bases and J 4 bases; bases outside gene matches: 6. The CDR3 extends over 16 amino acids. CDR1 is MDHEN, CDR2 SYDVKM, per germline. The CDR3 loop is CASSLQLAGTYNEQFF. CDR3 sequence (DNA): TGTGCCAGCAGTTTGCAACTAGCGGGGACTTACAATGAGCAGTTCTTC.

This chain links TRBV3-1 with TRBJ1-1, with D possibly matching TRBD1 (5 bases). Germline CDR1 LGHDT, CDR2 YNNKEL (reference sequence). V was pared by 3 bases and J by 11 bases, with 16 bases between. The CDR3 totals 13 residues. The CDR3 region has the DNA TGTGCCAGCAGCCACCAACAGGTGCAGGTGGCTTTCTTT. It codes for CASSHQQVQVAFF.

This clonotype appeared many times. The chain joins TRBV6-2 or TRBV6-3 to TRBJ2-7, with 10 bases that match TRBD2. The germline V gene has CDR1 MNHEY and CDR2 SVGEGT. There are 12 residues in the CDR3. The junction had 0 bases not matched to a gene; V was cut back by 8 bases and J by 2 bases. CDR3 amino acids: CASGTSAYEQYF. CDR3 DNA sequence: TGTGCCAGCGGGACTAGCGCCTACGAGCAGTACTTC.

V is TRBV3-1 and J is TRBJ1-2; D call uncertain. The CDR3 length is 13 residues. V dropped 0 bases and J dropped 4 bases, with 6 bases sitting between them. Germline CDR1 reads LGHDT; CDR2 reads YNNKEL (reference sequence). In DNA, the CDR3 is TGTGCCAGCAGCCAAGAACTGGTCTATGGCTACACCTTC. As protein: CASSQELVYGYTF. Full variable domain (rest looked up from reference TRBV3-1 and TRBJ1-2): DTAVSQTPKYLVTQMGNDKSIKCEQNLGHDTMYWYKQDSKKFLKIMFSYNNKELIINETVPNRFSPKSPDKAHLNLHINSLELGDSAVYFCASSQELVYGYTFGSGTRLTVV.

V usage is TRBV3-1 and J usage is TRBJ2-5; D is perhaps TRBD2 (5 bases). Trimming removed 4 bases at V and 1 base at J, with 16 bases between. Germline CDR1 LGHDT, CDR2 YNNKEL (reference sequence). This CDR3 spans 16 amino acids. The CDR3 DNA sequence: TGTGCCAGCAGCCTCCTTCTAGATGGACTCCAAGAGACCCAGTACTTC. Its protein is CASSLLLDGLQETQYF.

This clonotype was seen more than once but under ten times. The rearrangement joins TRBV11-1 to TRBJ2-7; 7 nucleotides line up with TRBD1. V lost 1 base and J lost 0; bases outside the gene matches: 9. Germline assignment: CDR1 SGHAT and CDR2 FQDESV (reference sequence). The CDR3 runs to 17 residues. This CDR3 reads CASSLELSGQFSYEQYF. The CDR3 coding sequence is TGTGCCAGCAGCTTAGAATTGTCGGGACAGTTCTCCTACGAGCAGTACTTC.

The rearrangement uses TRBV7-9 and TRBJ2-7; D is possibly TRBD1 or TRBD2 (5 bases each). The CDR3 length is 16 residues. Germline V lookup: CDR1 SEHNR, CDR2 FQNEAQ (reference sequence). The V and J ends lost 1 base and 3 bases respectively, with 16 bases between them. The CDR3 DNA reads TGTGCCAGCAGCTTAGTAACCGGGACGGACCACTACGAGCAGTACTTC. It specifies CASSLVTGTDHYEQYF.

This clonotype appeared many times. This rearrangement joins TRBV28 to TRBJ2-1; D gene unclear. CDR3 length: 12 residues. With 6 bases removed from V and 15 bases from J, the gap between germline ends came to 18 bases. Germline CDR1 MDHEN, CDR2 SYDVKM. The CDR3 spells CASSPPASGAFF. DNA of the CDR3: TGTGCCAGCAGCCCACCGGCTTCGGGTGCGTTCTTC.

This clonotype appeared many times. J is TRBJ1-2 and V is TRBV7-2; no clear D gene. V was cut by 1 base and J by 2 bases, with 8 bases left in between. The length of the CDR3 is 14 residues. Per the germline V gene, CDR1 is SGHTA and CDR2 is FQGNSA. The CDR3 region is CASSLGVGNYGYTF. The CDR3 DNA sequence: TGTGCCAGCAGCTTAGGAGTGGGCAACTATGGCTACACCTTC.

The chain recombines TRBV6-6 with TRBJ2-7; possible D gene TRBD2, 5 bases. Trimming removed 8 bases at V and 6 bases at J, with 8 bases between. There are 10 residues in the CDR3. The germline V gene has CDR1 MNHNY and CDR2 SVGAGI (reference sequence). The CDR3: CASGLPEQYF. The CDR3 DNA sequence: TGTGCCAGCGGACTTCCCGAGCAGTACTTC.

This clonotype was observed at least ten times. The chain couples TRBV11-2 to TRBJ2-7; no definite D call. This CDR3 is built from 13 residues. V lost 5 bases and J lost 3, with 11 bases in between. CDR1 is SGHAT and CDR2 is FQNNGV in the germline V gene. Here the CDR3 DNA reads TGTGCCAGCAGCCCGAGGCCAGACTACGAGCAGTACTTC. Translated, it gives CASSPRPDYEQYF.